A selection of T cell receptor beta chains follows, all from one sample in a study of human CD8 memory T cell subsets. TCRdb reprocessed the 5' RACE reads and reports one entry per CDR3 protein, with no DNA. The sample has some 7,000 distinct CDR3 sequences; the top ten hold 20%. The specimen was CD8+ T cells from PBMCs. The receptor set was obtained from a human donor in good health. The CDR3 runs from the conserved cysteine through the conserved F or W. Clone size, where shown, is once, few, many, or a class for clones that have expanded.

v_call,j_call,clone_size,cdr3_aa
TRBV6-2/TRBV6-3,TRBJ2-7,NA,CASRTGLRNEQYF
TRBV28,TRBJ2-5,medium-sized,CASSVGTSKTQYF
TRBV3-1,TRBJ1-4,NA,CASSQGGQINEKLFF
TRBV27,TRBJ2-7,NA,CASSSRTGEQYF
TRBV21-1,TRBJ2-7,NA,CASSKPTSGGFYEQYF
TRBV27,TRBJ2-1,medium-sized,CASSSQGPLYNEQFF
TRBV20-1,TRBJ2-7,NA,CSARGGRGPSSYEQYF
TRBV7-7,TRBJ2-2,NA,CASSPSAGELFF
TRBV28,TRBJ2-1,NA,CASSFSGSSYNEQFF
TRBV7-9,TRBJ2-3,NA,CASSPGPGVSTDTQYF
TRBV5-1,TRBJ1-1,medium-sized,CASSLIGGSNTEAFF
TRBV6-5,TRBJ1-1,NA,CASRRGGDTEAFF
TRBV11-2,TRBJ1-2,NA,CASSFGQDYGYTF
TRBV24-1,TRBJ2-3,NA,CATSDLGNSDTQYF
TRBV12-3/TRBV12-4,TRBJ2-7,NA,CASNPTGLGYEQYF
TRBV13,TRBJ2-2,NA,CASSSSGGLAGSGELFF
TRBV20-1,TRBJ2-1,medium-sized,CSARGRGRAPYNEQFF
TRBV29-1,TRBJ2-3,medium-sized,CSVDGLAGGAQDTQYF
TRBV7-2,TRBJ2-7,NA,CASSLEGRDQGEQYF
TRBV5-4,TRBJ2-2,medium-sized,CASSLWDTSNTGELFF
TRBV12-3/TRBV12-4,TRBJ2-3,medium-sized,CASSNDSTDTQYF
TRBV7-2,TRBJ2-7,NA,CASSPLGLAGPPNEQYF
TRBV9,TRBJ1-2,NA,CASSVANGANYGYTF
TRBV5-6,TRBJ2-7,medium-sized,CASSLIGTSHEQYF
TRBV6-2/TRBV6-3,TRBJ2-1,NA,CASSLAGGSFNEQFF
TRBV19,TRBJ1-5,NA,CASSIFGQGMEPQHF
TRBV5-1,TRBJ2-7,NA,CASSFQGYEQYF
TRBV7-2,TRBJ2-7,medium-sized,CASSLDLRGTYEQYF
TRBV20-1,TRBJ2-1,NA,CSALYLAAGLNEQFF
TRBV28,TRBJ1-5,medium-sized,CASSLAVWRGKIQPQHF
TRBV7-2,TRBJ2-7,large,CASPQDRGPLLKREQYF
TRBV7-6,TRBJ2-1,NA,CASSLAGVVNEQFF
TRBV2,TRBJ2-5,NA,CASSEGQGYQETQYF
TRBV29-1,TRBJ2-7,medium-sized,CSVVAFTYEQYF
TRBV11-2,TRBJ2-5,NA,CASSLDHSFQETQYF
TRBV20-1,TRBJ2-3,NA,CSARIPLFRGRTDTQYF
TRBV2,TRBJ2-3,NA,CASSNYPREREDADTQYF
TRBV27,TRBJ1-5,NA,CASSLKHTSNQPQHF
TRBV9,TRBJ2-1,large,CASSVAGDLVGEQFF
TRBV19,TRBJ2-1,NA,CASSIVGTGGLDEQFF